One sample yielded the 26 T cell receptor beta chains listed below, sequenced in a study of blood T cell repertoires in COVID-19. Some clones are missing from TCRdb's copy, which holds only in-frame ones; the method was immunoSEQ multiplex PCR. The table records roughly 80,000 clones, about 80% of them present only once. The sample consisted of peripheral blood. These receptors were taken from a human donor in a cohort sampled during active COVID-19.

This rearrangement joins TRBV20-1 to TRBJ2-1; 12 bases are a match to TRBD2. Per the germline V gene, CDR1 is DFQATT and CDR2 is SNEGSKA (reference sequence). Trimming at V came to 3 bases and at J to 6 bases, leaving 9 bases not matched to a gene. The CDR3 is 16 residues long. The CDR3 region has the DNA TGCAGTGCTAGTACGGGAACTAGCGGGGGGCTCAATGAGCAGTTCTTC. This codes for CSASTGTSGGLNEQFF.

The rearrangement uses TRBV5-1 and TRBJ2-1, with TRBD2 as a possible D gene (6 bases). CDR1 SGHRS and CDR2 YFSETQ come from the germline V gene. The CDR3 spans 15 residues. Trimming took 0 bases from V and 5 from J, leaving 12 bases between them. The CDR3 bases are TGCGCCAGCAGCTTGGCGGGGGAGAGGGACAATGAGCAGTTCTTC. Amino acids: CASSLAGERDNEQFF. The complete variable domain, with remaining parts taken from reference TRBV5-1 and TRBJ2-1, reads KAGVTQTPRYLIKTRGQQVTLSCSPISGHRSVSWYQQTPGQGLQFLFEYFSETQRNKGNFPGRFSGRQFSNSRSEMNVSTLELGDSALYLCASSLAGERDNEQFFGPGTRLTVL.

The V call is TRBV6-5, the J call TRBJ1-5; D unresolved. With 8 bases removed from V and 0 bases from J, the gap between germline ends came to 11 bases. The CDR3 sequence is 14 residues long. Germline CDR1 and CDR2: MNHEY and SVGAGI. Here the CDR3 DNA reads TGTGCCAGCCTACGAACGGGTAGCAATCAGCCCCAGCATTTT. Its protein product is CASLRTGSNQPQHF.

The rearrangement links TRBV5-1 to TRBJ2-7, with TRBD2 identical over 8 bases. The CDR3 extends over 15 amino acids. The V gene end was trimmed by 0 bases and the J gene end by 3 bases; junction bases not matched to a gene: 5. Per germline, CDR1 SGHRS and CDR2 YFSETQ. The CDR3 here is CASSLGRGGIYEQYF. The DNA for the CDR3 is TGCGCCAGCAGCTTGGGACGGGGGGGAATCTACGAGCAGTACTTC.

This chain links TRBV5-4 with TRBJ1-6; TRBD1 agrees at 7 bases. V lost 0 bases and J lost 5; bases outside the gene matches: 5. The CDR3 is 16 residues long. CDR1 SGHNT and CDR2 YYREEE come from the germline V gene (reference sequence). The CDR3 coding sequence is TGTGCCAGCAGCTTGGGCGGCAGGGGGGATAATTCACCCCTCCACTTT. Protein product: CASSLGGRGDNSPLHF.

The chain uses TRBV19 and TRBJ1-5; the D gene is possibly TRBD1 (5 bases). Per the germline V gene, CDR1 is LNHDA and CDR2 is SQIVND (reference sequence). V dropped 3 bases and J dropped 2 bases, with 8 bases sitting between them. The CDR3 is 14 amino acids. The CDR3 DNA is TGTGCCAGTAGTATCATCAGGGGCAATCAGCCCCAGCATTTT. It specifies CASSIIRGNQPQHF.

The sample holds one count of this clone. In the same sample, other DNA sequences code for this CDR3. The chain uses TRBV19 and TRBJ2-2; a possible D gene is TRBD1 (5 bases). This CDR3 spans 14 amino acids. Germline CDR1 LNHDA, CDR2 SQIVND (reference sequence). The V gene lost 3 bases and the J gene lost 1 base, with 6 bases spanning the gap. In DNA, the CDR3 is TGTGCCAGTAGTATTACAGGGAACACCGGGGAGCTGTTTTTT. Its translation is CASSITGNTGELFF.

The rearrangement uses TRBV10-3 and TRBJ2-3, with 8 bases identical to TRBD2. V was pared by 2 bases and J by 10 bases, with 8 bases of the junction left unmatched. The germline V gene encodes CDR1 ENHRY and CDR2 SYGVKD. The CDR3 length is 14 residues. CDR3 DNA sequence: TGTGCCATCAGTGAGGCCCGACTAGCGAGTGCGCAGTATTTT. As protein: CAISEARLASAQYF.

The chain is built from TRBV5-8 and TRBJ2-3, with unresolved D. The germline gives CDR1 SGHTS, CDR2 YDEGEE. The V end lost 5 bases, the J end lost 0 bases, and 7 bases lay between the germline ends. The CDR3 is made up of 13 amino acids. The chain's CDR3 is CASSLFSTDTQYF. CDR3 in DNA: TGTGCCAGCAGTCTCTTTAGCACAGATACGCAGTATTTT.

The J gene is TRBJ2-6, the V gene TRBV30; D not resolved. The CDR3 is made up of 16 amino acids. Germline V gives CDR1 GTSNPN, CDR2 SVGIG (reference sequence). The V end lost 2 bases, the J end lost 1 base, and 12 bases lay between the germline ends. The CDR3 region is CAWSPGKLSGANVLTF. As DNA, the CDR3 is TGTGCCTGGAGTCCAGGCAAGCTTTCTGGGGCCAACGTCCTGACTTTC.

The chain joins TRBV10-3 to TRBJ1-2, with 9 bases lining up with TRBD1. Trimming took 10 bases from V and 8 from J; bases not matched to a gene: 20. Germline V gene data show CDR1 as ENHRY and CDR2 as SYGVKD. The CDR3 totals 16 residues. The CDR3 region is CATSADTGGPYGGYTF. The CDR3 nucleotides read TGTGCCACATCTGCTGATACAGGGGGCCCATATGGCGGCTACACCTTC.

This rearrangement joins TRBV5-1 to TRBJ1-1; D possibly corresponds to TRBD1 (6 bases). The germline gives CDR1 SGHRS, CDR2 YFSETQ. The CDR3 consists of 14 residues. V was trimmed by 3 bases and J by 0 bases, leaving 9 bases between them. This CDR3 is CASSSDSMNTEAFF. The DNA for the CDR3 is TGCGCCAGCAGCTCGGACAGCATGAACACTGAAGCTTTCTTT.

The chain recombines TRBV18 with TRBJ2-5, with D unclear. Germline loops: CDR1 KGHSH, CDR2 LQKENI. This CDR3 spans 12 amino acids. Trimming removed 3 bases at V and 3 bases at J, with 5 bases between. The CDR3 DNA sequence: TGTGCCAGCTCACCCTTTAAAGAGACCCAGTACTTC. Protein: CASSPFKETQYF.

The genes are TRBV5-1 and TRBJ1-5; no reliable D call. Looked up from germline, CDR1 is SGHRS and CDR2 is YFSETQ. CDR3 size: 16 residues. The V and J ends lost 1 base and 3 bases respectively, with 14 bases between them. The CDR3, as DNA: TGCGCCAGCAGCTTGTTTCCTGCGGAGTCCAATCAGCCCCAGCATTTT. Its translation is CASSLFPAESNQPQHF.

This clone has more than one count but fewer than ten. The V gene is TRBV5-4, the J gene TRBJ1-2, with D possibly TRBD1 on 6 matching bases. Trimming stripped 2 bases from V and 2 bases from J, with 10 bases between. Germline V gives CDR1 SGHNT, CDR2 YYREEE (reference sequence). This CDR3 is built from 14 residues. The CDR3: CASSLGQLNYGYTF. Here the CDR3 DNA reads TGTGCCAGCAGCTTAGGACAGCTCAACTATGGCTACACCTTC.

The chain links TRBV6-5 to TRBJ1-6; D unresolved. The CDR3 length is 14 residues. Trimming stripped 8 bases from V and 0 bases from J, with 8 bases between. The germline V gene encodes CDR1 MNHEY and CDR2 SVGAGI. In DNA, the CDR3 is TGTGCCAGCCAGGCGAGCTCCTATAATTCACCCCTCCACTTT. Its protein is CASQASSYNSPLHF.

The V and J genes are TRBV18 and TRBJ1-5; tentatively, D is TRBD1 (5 bases). Trimming took 3 bases from V and 7 from J, leaving 10 bases between them. Per germline, CDR1 KGHSH and CDR2 LQKENI. There are 13 residues in the CDR3. The CDR3 here is CASSPRGGQPQHF. CDR3 bases: TGTGCCAGCTCACCTAGGGGTGGACAGCCCCAGCATTTT.

The chain recombines TRBV6-5 with TRBJ2-7; 10 nucleotides agree with TRBD1. CDR1 and CDR2 from the germline V gene are MNHEY and SVGAGI. V was pared by 6 bases and J by 2 bases, with 7 bases of the junction left unmatched. The CDR3 extends over 15 amino acids. The CDR3 nucleotides read TGTGCCAGCAGACCGGGACAGGGGAGTACCTACGAGCAGTACTTC. As protein: CASRPGQGSTYEQYF.

The rearrangement joins TRBV5-1 to TRBJ2-2; 12 bases are a match to TRBD2. Germline V gives CDR1 SGHRS, CDR2 YFSETQ. The CDR3 runs 15 residues. With 5 bases clipped from V and 1 base from J, the junction kept 0 bases outside the gene matches. In DNA form, the CDR3 reads TGCGCCAGCAGGACTAGCGGGGGGAACACCGGGGAGCTGTTTTTT. It yields the protein CASRTSGGNTGELFF.

The chain joins TRBV6-4 to TRBJ2-7; possible D gene TRBD1, 6 bases. Germline CDR1 reads MRHNA; CDR2 reads SNTAGT. There are 14 residues in the CDR3. Trimming cost V 6 bases and J 0 bases, with 12 bases left between them. DNA of the CDR3: TGTGCCAGCAGATGGACAGACTTCTCCTACGAGCAGTACTTC. Protein product: CASRWTDFSYEQYF.

The chain has TRBV5-8 and TRBJ1-6; 8 bases line up with TRBD1. This CDR3 is 14 amino acids long. The germline CDR1 and CDR2 sequences are SGHTS and YDEGEE. With 3 bases clipped from V and 7 bases from J, the junction kept 3 bases outside the gene matches. Here the CDR3 DNA reads TGTGCCAGCAGCTCGACAGGGGCCAATTCACCCCTCCACTTT. As protein: CASSSTGANSPLHF.

The rearrangement joins TRBV7-3 to TRBJ2-1; 7 bases agree with TRBD2. Germline V gene lookup returns CDR1 SGHTA and CDR2 FQGTGA. V shed 3 bases, J shed 8 bases, and the junction held 13 bases outside the gene matches. The CDR3 has 16 residues. CDR3 bases: TGTGCCAGCAGCTTGGACCGGGGGAGGGCCCCGGATGAGCAGTTCTTC. Its protein product is CASSLDRGRAPDEQFF.

The V and J genes are TRBV7-2 and TRBJ2-1; D not resolved. Germline assignment: CDR1 SGHTA and CDR2 FQGNSA. V was shortened by 0 bases and J by 7 bases, with 7 bases between the two germline ends. The CDR3 runs to 13 residues. This CDR3 reads CASSLARLNEQFF. CDR3 coding DNA: TGTGCCAGCAGCTTAGCACGGTTAAATGAGCAGTTCTTC. Combining the CDR3 with reference TRBV7-2 and TRBJ2-1 gives the whole variable domain GAGVSQSPSNKVTEKGKDVELRCDPISGHTALYWYRQSLGQGLEFLIYFQGNSAPDKSGLPSDRFSAERTGGSVSTLTIQRTQQEDSAVYLCASSLARLNEQFFGPGTRLTVL.

The rearrangement uses TRBV24-1 and TRBJ2-7, with D perhaps matching TRBD2 (6 bases). Trimming took 11 bases from V and 0 from J, leaving 19 bases between them. The CDR3 runs to 15 residues. The germline V gene encodes CDR1 KGHDR and CDR2 SFDVKD. CDR3 DNA sequence: TGTGCCAACTGCACTCGGGGGATCACCTCCTACGAGCAGTACTTC. Translated: CANCTRGITSYEQYF.

The chain has TRBV18 and TRBJ1-2, with 9 bases matching TRBD1. V lost 5 bases and J lost 4; bases outside the gene matches: 8. Germline V gives CDR1 KGHSH, CDR2 LQKENI. The CDR3 is 15 residues long. Here the CDR3 DNA reads TGTGCCAGCTCAACGGGACAGGGTAATGGCTATGGCTACACCTTC. Translating gives CASSTGQGNGYGYTF.

The chain recombines TRBV6-4 with TRBJ2-1, with a weak D call TRBD2 (6 bases). Germline CDR1 and CDR2: MRHNA and SNTAGT. The CDR3 covers 15 residues. V was cut by 2 bases and J by 2 bases, with 10 bases left in between. This chain's CDR3 is CASSDEGGAYNEQFF. CDR3 DNA sequence: TGTGCCAGCAGTGACGAAGGAGGGGCCTACAATGAGCAGTTCTTC.